The present TCR beta chain was sequenced within a study of identical twins. With regard to this clonotype: The antigen is unknown.

Study-level results: Out-of-frame beta chain sequences displayed weaker excess sharing between twins. The abundant beta clonotypes from cord blood had fewer insertions, and memory repertoires had none of this. Those out-of-frame alpha sequences shared by twins showed an excess of low generation probability.

TCRdb recomputed calls from the 5' RACE reads with MiXCR, one row per CDR3 protein. The data hold approximately 700,000 distinct CDR3 sequences, with roughly 18% observed a single time. This same sample was also part of a study on T cells expressing NK-cell markers. That paper adds: Top CD8+ clonotypes included the dominant CD3+CD56+NKG2C+ clonotypes in 6 or 7 donors.

The sequence was obtained from a woman younger than 35 in good health. The sequencing input was PBMCs.

The CDR3 spells CASSYPGATYEQYF. The CDR3 nucleotides are TGTGCCAGCAGTTACCCAGGGGCCACCTACGAGCAGTACTTC. The rearrangement uses TRBV6-2 or TRBV6-3 and TRBJ2-7; a weak D match, TRBD1 (6 bases). This CDR3 has 14 amino acids. Germline values: CDR1 MNHEY, CDR2 SVGEGT. Trimming cost V 2 bases and J 2 bases, with 10 bases left between them.